Reported below is one T cell receptor beta chain. The sample comes from a study of shared clonotypes between healthy human individuals. Clones were read by immunoSEQ multiplex PCR, and TCRdb kept only the in-frame ones, dropping some. In the table there are 2 million to 3 million clones, around 94% of which are singletons. Germline CDR1 KGHSH, CDR2 LQKENI. Trimming took off 1 base at V and 0 bases at J, with 9 bases between the two ends. The CDR3 has 15 amino acids. This receptor was identified in a man aged 18-30 years in good health. This chain connects TRBV18 to TRBJ1-2; D gene ambiguous. Material: naive CD4+ T cells sorted from blood. Sample subset: CD45RA+ positively selected. This CDR3 is CASSPQGSANYGYTF. CDR3 sequence (DNA): TGTGCCAGCTCACCACAGGGTTCAGCTAACTATGGCTACACCTTC.